Each of the 27 T cell receptor beta chains below was sequenced from the same sample in a study of blood T cell repertoires in COVID-19. Assay: immunoSEQ multiplex PCR; the TCRdb copy retains only in-frame clones and omits some. Of 100,000 or so clones in the sample, roughly 80% were seen once. Specimen: peripheral blood. The receptors stem from a man in his 60s with active or convalescent COVID-19.

The rearrangement links TRBV6-5 to TRBJ2-5, with 8 bases fitting TRBD2. Germline CDR1 and CDR2: MNHEY and SVGAGI. The CDR3 is made up of 11 amino acids. With V trimmed by 7 bases and J by 5 bases, 0 bases remained unmatched. The CDR3 region has the DNA TGTGCCAGCACGGGAGGGGAGACCCAGTACTTC. It specifies CASTGGETQYF.

V gene TRBV11-3 combines with J gene TRBJ2-6; D uncertain. The CDR3 consists of 13 residues. Germline V gene lookup returns CDR1 SGHNT and CDR2 YENEEA. V gave up 8 bases and J gave up 0 bases, with 5 bases separating them. In DNA form, the CDR3 reads TGTGCCAGCGGCCGCTCTGGGGCCAACGTCCTGACTTTC. Its protein is CASGRSGANVLTF.

CDR3 sequence reads: CASSSGGRGYGYTF. The CDR3 nucleotides are TGTGCCAGCAGCTCAGGGGGCAGGGGCTATGGCTACACCTTC. V usage is TRBV5-4 and J usage is TRBJ1-2; TRBD1 aligns across 8 bases. Trimming took 3 bases from V and 4 from J; bases not matched to a gene: 5. This CDR3 is 14 amino acids long. Germline V gene lookup returns CDR1 SGHNT and CDR2 YYREEE (reference sequence).

The chain combines TRBV4-1 with TRBJ1-4; tentative D call: TRBD1 (6 bases). This CDR3 contains 16 residues. CDR1 is MGHRA, CDR2 YSYEKL, per germline. V was shortened by 6 bases and J by 1 base, with 15 bases between the two germline ends. In nucleotides, the CDR3 is TGCGCCAGCAGTCCAAATGGGGGCCAAACTAATGAAAAACTGTTTTTT. Translating it yields CASSPNGGQTNEKLFF.

In its sample, this clone was seen once. V usage is TRBV14 and J usage is TRBJ2-7; D remains unclear. The ends were cut back, 0 bases at V and 6 bases at J, with 12 bases in the middle. The CDR3 covers 14 residues. Germline CDR1 and CDR2: SGHDN and FVKESK. CDR3 DNA sequence: TGTGCCAGCAGCCAAGAGAGCCGAAGTGGCGAGCAGTACGTC. Translation: CASSQESRSGEQYV.

V is TRBV29-1 and J is TRBJ1-2; D is ambiguous. Trimming pared 6 bases from V and 5 bases from J, leaving 10 bases between. The CDR3 is made up of 11 amino acids. Germline lookup yields CDR1 SQVTM and CDR2 ANQGSEA. The CDR3 loop is CSVTLEYGYTF. Written as DNA, the CDR3 is TGCAGCGTGACCTTGGAGTATGGCTACACCTTC.

V usage is TRBV28 and J usage is TRBJ2-7; tentative D call: TRBD1 (6 bases). CDR1 is MDHEN and CDR2 is SYDVKM in the germline V gene. Between the trimmed V and J ends, which lost 5 bases and 8 bases, there was a span of 28 bases. This CDR3 is built from 17 residues. The CDR3 sequence: CASSPSPSGTSLVKQYF. DNA for the CDR3: TGTGCCAGCAGTCCCTCCCCTTCCGGGACATCCTTAGTGAAGCAGTACTTC.

V usage is TRBV3-1 (or the pseudogene TRBV3-2) and J usage is TRBJ1-2; 7 nucleotides match TRBD1. Germline trimming cut 4 bases from V and 8 bases from J; bases unmatched to any gene: 7. The CDR3 is made up of 13 amino acids. Germline CDR1 LGHDT, CDR2 YNNKEL (reference sequence). The CDR3: CASSPRQGAGYTF. In DNA, the CDR3 is TGTGCCAGCAGCCCACGACAGGGAGCAGGCTACACCTTC.

The CDR3 loop is CASSMGLLPGELFF. CDR3 bases: TGTGCCAGCAGCATGGGACTCCTCCCCGGGGAGCTGTTTTTT. The chain couples TRBV13 to TRBJ2-2, with D possibly being TRBD2 (6 bases). Trimming left V 5 bases short and J 6 bases short, with 13 bases between. Germline V gene lookup returns CDR1 PRHDT and CDR2 FYEKMQ (reference sequence). The CDR3 is 14 residues long.

The chain recombines TRBV4-3 with TRBJ1-3; D remains unclear. V gave up 0 bases and J gave up 0 bases, with 12 bases separating them. The CDR3 loop spans 17 amino acids. CDR1 LGHNA and CDR2 YSLEER come from the germline V gene. The CDR3, as DNA: TGCGCCAGCAGCCAAGACTCCGCTCAGTTCTCTGGAAACACCATATATTTT. Amino acids: CASSQDSAQFSGNTIYF.

The chain employs TRBV12-3 or TRBV12-4 and TRBJ1-2, with D maybe TRBD1 (6 bases). Trimming stripped 4 bases from V and 12 bases from J, with 18 bases between. The CDR3 has 13 amino acids. The CDR3 sequence: CASSSLVVRGHTF. In DNA, the CDR3 is TGTGCCAGCAGTTCCCTTGTGGTCAGGGGACACACCTTC.

This clone was picked up a small number of times. The rearrangement uses TRBV5-1 and TRBJ2-2, with 7 bases fitting TRBD1. Germline trimming cut 4 bases from V and 0 bases from J; bases unmatched to any gene: 6. CDR3 length equals 16 residues. Germline V gene lookup returns CDR1 SGHRS and CDR2 YFSETQ. CDR3 bases: TGCGCCAGCAGCCGTTCCGGGACAGCGAACACCGGGGAGCTGTTTTTT. Its translation: CASSRSGTANTGELFF.

The chain couples TRBV6-5 to TRBJ2-3, with D maybe TRBD2 (5 bases). CDR3 length equals 13 residues. With 5 bases removed from V and 0 bases from J, the gap between germline ends came to 6 bases. In germline, CDR1 is MNHEY, CDR2 SVGAGI. DNA for the CDR3: TGTGCCAGCAGTCGGACTAGCACAGATACGCAGTATTTT. This codes for CASSRTSTDTQYF.

The CDR3 reads CASSITSGGETQYF. In DNA, the CDR3 is TGTGCCAGTAGTATAACCTCGGGGGGAGAGACCCAGTACTTC. V is TRBV19 and J is TRBJ2-5; 7 nucleotides line up with TRBD2. Germline V gene data show CDR1 as LNHDA and CDR2 as SQIVND (reference sequence). V dropped 2 bases and J dropped 4; count of bases not matched to a gene: 4. The CDR3 consists of 14 residues.

This rearrangement joins TRBV7-9 to TRBJ2-1, with 15 positions matching TRBD2. The CDR3 extends over 16 amino acids. CDR1 SEHNR and CDR2 FQNEAQ come from the germline V gene (reference sequence). The J segment lost 9 bases and the V segment lost 6 bases, leaving 9 bases of the junction unmatched. DNA of the CDR3: TGTGCCAGCAGTCGTGGACTAGCGGGAGGGCCTAGTGAGCAGTTCTTC. This gives the protein CASSRGLAGGPSEQFF. Full variable domain (outside the CDR3, taken from reference TRBV7-9 and TRBJ2-1): DTGVSQNPRHKITKRGQNVTFRCDPISEHNRLYWYRQTLGQGPEFLTYFQNEAQLEKSRLLSDRFSAERPKGSFSTLEIQRTEQGDSAMYLCASSRGLAGGPSEQFFGPGTRLTVL.

This clone appeared a few times. The V call is TRBV7-9, the J call TRBJ1-4, with TRBD1 as a possible D gene (6 bases). This CDR3 region has 13 residues. Germline lookup yields CDR1 SEHNR and CDR2 FQNEAQ (reference sequence). V was trimmed by 6 bases and J by 8 bases, leaving 13 bases between them. The CDR3 nucleotides are TGTGCCAGCAGTCTGGGGGCCATCGAAAAACTGTTTTTT. Protein sequence: CASSLGAIEKLFF.

This chain links TRBV5-1 with TRBJ1-1; D may be TRBD1 (5 bases). The CDR3 covers 14 residues. CDR1 SGHRS and CDR2 YFSETQ come from the germline V gene. V lost 3 bases, J lost 5 bases, and 14 bases lay in between. The CDR3 here is CASSSSQGGTEAFF. The DNA of the CDR3 is TGCGCCAGCAGCTCCTCGCAGGGAGGGACTGAAGCTTTCTTT.

The rearrangement uses TRBV11-2 and TRBJ2-7; a possible D gene is TRBD1 (6 bases). Germline lookup yields CDR1 SGHAT and CDR2 FQNNGV. Trimming took off 3 bases at V and 5 bases at J, with 14 bases between the two ends. CDR3 length equals 14 residues. The CDR3: CASSLGTGPHEQYF. Here the CDR3 DNA reads TGTGCCAGCAGCTTGGGTACAGGGCCCCACGAGCAGTACTTC.

The chain combines TRBV4-1 with TRBJ2-3; 13 bases agree with TRBD2. The V segment lost 0 bases and the J segment 9 bases; nucleotides outside the gene matches: 3. CDR3 length: 15 residues. Germline V gene data show CDR1 as MGHRA and CDR2 as YSYEKL. CDR3 nucleotide sequence: TGCGCCAGCAGCCAAGAACTAGCGGGAGGGGGGACGCAGTATTTT. This gives the protein CASSQELAGGGTQYF.

There are many counts of this clone. The rearrangement uses TRBV7-9 and TRBJ2-7; D gene ambiguous. Germline CDR1 is SEHNR and CDR2 is FQNEAQ (reference sequence). Between the trimmed V and J ends, which lost 6 bases and 12 bases, there was a span of 18 bases. There are 12 residues in the CDR3. The CDR3 loop reads CASSQSDGRRYF. The CDR3 bases are TGTGCCAGCAGTCAATCCGACGGTCGGAGGTACTTC.

Here the CDR3 DNA reads TGTGCCATCAGCCCCAATAGGGGACAGGGCACCTACGAGCAGTACTTC. The encoded protein is CAISPNRGQGTYEQYF. The chain carries TRBV10-3 and TRBJ2-7; 9 bases are a match to TRBD1. V shed 6 bases, J shed 2 bases, and the junction held 11 bases outside the gene matches. This CDR3 is built from 16 residues. Germline assignment: CDR1 ENHRY and CDR2 SYGVKD.

The chain links TRBV3-1 (or the pseudogene TRBV3-2) to TRBJ2-1; 7 positions agree with TRBD2. The V segment lost 10 bases and the J segment 8 bases; nucleotides outside the gene matches: 20. Germline values: CDR1 LGHDT, CDR2 YNNKEL (reference sequence). The length of the CDR3 is 16 residues. CDR3 amino acids: CATSPSGGRVSYEQFF. The CDR3 DNA reads TGTGCCACCTCCCCAAGTGGCGGGAGAGTTAGCTATGAGCAGTTCTTC.

The genes are TRBV7-6 and TRBJ1-6; D not certain. The V end was cut by 5 bases, the J end by 8 bases, with 10 bases between. The CDR3 is 13 residues long. Germline V gives CDR1 SGHVS, CDR2 FNYEAQ. The CDR3 reads CASSAQDYSPLHF. DNA for the CDR3: TGTGCCAGCAGCGCGCAAGACTATTCACCCCTCCACTTT.

Comments on this clone: One junction end does not reproduce the germline sequence, and a read error may be involved. The chain links TRBV19 to TRBJ2-4; D unresolved. Germline lookup yields CDR1 LNHDA and CDR2 SQIVND (reference sequence). The CDR3 extends over 8 amino acids. CDR3 coding DNA: TGTGCCAGTAGTAGAAGAGACTTC. Amino acid sequence: CASSRRDF.

The CDR3 nucleotides are TGTGCCAGTAGTATAAGCTTATCGGGGCAGCCCCAGCATTTT. It is translated as CASSISLSGQPQHF. V and J are TRBV19 and TRBJ1-5; D gene ambiguous. Germline values: CDR1 LNHDA, CDR2 SQIVND (reference sequence). The CDR3 is made up of 14 amino acids. Trimming stripped 2 bases from V and 7 bases from J, with 12 bases between.

The rearrangement joins TRBV19 to TRBJ1-2; TRBD1 aligns across 10 bases. The CDR3 sequence is 13 residues long. Losses at the gene ends were 7 bases for V and 7 bases for J; bases not matched to a gene: 6. Germline V CDR1 and CDR2: LNHDA, SQIVND (reference sequence). In DNA, the CDR3 is TGTGCCAGTATCGGACAGGGGGGAGGTGGCTACACCTTC. Amino acids: CASIGQGGGGYTF.

The V gene is TRBV5-1, the J gene TRBJ2-5; TRBD1 matches 7 bases. Germline V gives CDR1 SGHRS, CDR2 YFSETQ. The CDR3 extends over 14 amino acids. Germline trimming cut 5 bases from V and 3 bases from J; bases unmatched to any gene: 7. The CDR3 coding sequence is TGCGCCAGCAGTGACACCGGGACAGAAGAGACCCAGTACTTC. This gives the protein CASSDTGTEETQYF. Using reference TRBV5-1 and TRBJ2-5 for the parts outside the CDR3, the full variable domain is KAGVTQTPRYLIKTRGQQVTLSCSPISGHRSVSWYQQTPGQGLQFLFEYFSETQRNKGNFPGRFSGRQFSNSRSEMNVSTLELGDSALYLCASSDTGTEETQYFGPGTRLLVL.